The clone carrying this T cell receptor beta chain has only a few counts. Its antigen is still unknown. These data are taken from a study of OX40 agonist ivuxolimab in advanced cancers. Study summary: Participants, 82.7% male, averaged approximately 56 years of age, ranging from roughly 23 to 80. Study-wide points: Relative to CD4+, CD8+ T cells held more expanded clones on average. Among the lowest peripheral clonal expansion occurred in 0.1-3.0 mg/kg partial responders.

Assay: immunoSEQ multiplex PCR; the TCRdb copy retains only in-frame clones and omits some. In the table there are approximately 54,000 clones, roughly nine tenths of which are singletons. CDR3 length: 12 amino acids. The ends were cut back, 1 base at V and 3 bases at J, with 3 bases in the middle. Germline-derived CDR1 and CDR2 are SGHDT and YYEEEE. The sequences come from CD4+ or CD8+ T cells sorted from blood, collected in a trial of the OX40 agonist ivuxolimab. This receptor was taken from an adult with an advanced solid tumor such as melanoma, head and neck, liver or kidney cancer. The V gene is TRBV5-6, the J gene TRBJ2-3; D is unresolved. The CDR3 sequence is CASSLSTDTQYF. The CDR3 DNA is TGTGCCAGCAGCTTGAGTACAGATACGCAGTATTTT.